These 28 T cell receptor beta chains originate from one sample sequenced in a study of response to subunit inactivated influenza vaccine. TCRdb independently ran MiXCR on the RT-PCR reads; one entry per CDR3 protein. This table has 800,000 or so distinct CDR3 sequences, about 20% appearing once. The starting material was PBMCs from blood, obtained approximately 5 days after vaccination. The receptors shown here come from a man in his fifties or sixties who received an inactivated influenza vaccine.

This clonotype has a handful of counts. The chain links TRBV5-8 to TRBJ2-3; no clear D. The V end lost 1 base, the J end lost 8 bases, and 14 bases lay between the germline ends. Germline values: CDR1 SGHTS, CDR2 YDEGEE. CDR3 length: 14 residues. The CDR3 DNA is TGTGCCAGCAGCTTGTACGTGGGCAGACCTACGCAGTATTTT. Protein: CASSLYVGRPTQYF. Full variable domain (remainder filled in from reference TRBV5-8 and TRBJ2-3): EAGVTQSPTHLIKTRGQQATLRCSPISGHTSVYWYQQALGLGLQFLLWYDEGEERNRGNFPPRFSGRQFPNYSSELNVNALELEDSALYLCASSLYVGRPTQYFGPGTRLTVL.

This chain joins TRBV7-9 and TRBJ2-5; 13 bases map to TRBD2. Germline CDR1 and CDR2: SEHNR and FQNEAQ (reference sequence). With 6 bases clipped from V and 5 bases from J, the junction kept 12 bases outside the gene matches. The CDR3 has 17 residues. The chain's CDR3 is CASSLRTSGGMQETQYF. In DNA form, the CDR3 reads TGTGCCAGCAGTTTAAGGACTAGCGGGGGAATGCAGGAGACCCAGTACTTC.

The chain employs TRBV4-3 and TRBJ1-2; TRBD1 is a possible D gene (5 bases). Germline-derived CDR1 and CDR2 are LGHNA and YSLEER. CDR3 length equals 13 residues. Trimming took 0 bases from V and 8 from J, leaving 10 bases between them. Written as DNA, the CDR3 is TGCGCCAGCAGCCAAGAAGACAGAGGAGGCTACACCTTC. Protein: CASSQEDRGGYTF.

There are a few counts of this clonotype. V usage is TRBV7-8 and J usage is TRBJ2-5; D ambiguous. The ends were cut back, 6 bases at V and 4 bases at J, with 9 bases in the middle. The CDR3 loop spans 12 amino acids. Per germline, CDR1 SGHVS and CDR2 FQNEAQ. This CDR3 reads CASRESGETQYF. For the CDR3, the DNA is TGTGCCAGCAGGGAGTCAGGAGAGACCCAGTACTTC.

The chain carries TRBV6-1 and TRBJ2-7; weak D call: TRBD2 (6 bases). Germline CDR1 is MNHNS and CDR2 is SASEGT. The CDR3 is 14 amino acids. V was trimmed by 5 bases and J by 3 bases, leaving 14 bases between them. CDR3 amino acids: CASSRGGAGYEQYF. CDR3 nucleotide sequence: TGTGCCAGCAGTCGCGGAGGGGCGGGCTACGAGCAGTACTTC.

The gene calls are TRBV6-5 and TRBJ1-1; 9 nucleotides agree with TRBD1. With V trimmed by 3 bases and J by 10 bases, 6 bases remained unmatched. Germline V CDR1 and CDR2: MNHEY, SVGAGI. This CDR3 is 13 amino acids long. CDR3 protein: CASSYRDRERAFF. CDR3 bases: TGTGCCAGCAGTTATAGGGACAGGGAGAGAGCTTTCTTT.

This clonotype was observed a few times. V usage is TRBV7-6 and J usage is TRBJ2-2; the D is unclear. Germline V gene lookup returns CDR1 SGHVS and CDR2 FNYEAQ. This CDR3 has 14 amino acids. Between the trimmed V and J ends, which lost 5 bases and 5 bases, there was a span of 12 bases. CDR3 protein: CASSQPIGTGELFF. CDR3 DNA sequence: TGTGCCAGCAGCCAACCCATCGGGACCGGGGAGCTGTTTTTT. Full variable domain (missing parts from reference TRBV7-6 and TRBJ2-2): GAGVSQSPRYKVTKRGQDVALRCDPISGHVSLYWYRQALGQGPEFLTYFNYEAQQDKSGLPNDRFSAERPEGSISTLTIQRTEQRDSAMYRCASSQPIGTGELFFGEGSRLTVL.

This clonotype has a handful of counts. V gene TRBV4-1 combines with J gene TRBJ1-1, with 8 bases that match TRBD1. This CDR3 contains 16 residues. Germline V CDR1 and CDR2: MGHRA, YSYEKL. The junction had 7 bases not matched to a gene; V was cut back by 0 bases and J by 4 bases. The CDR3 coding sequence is TGCGCCAGCAGCCAAGAGGACAGGGACTTTGGCACTGAAGCTTTCTTT. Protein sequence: CASSQEDRDFGTEAFF.

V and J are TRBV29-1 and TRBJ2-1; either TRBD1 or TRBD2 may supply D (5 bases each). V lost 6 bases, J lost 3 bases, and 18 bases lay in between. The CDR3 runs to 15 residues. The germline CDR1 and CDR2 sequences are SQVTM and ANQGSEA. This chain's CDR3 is CSVGLRGQSYNEQFF. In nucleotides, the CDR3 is TGCAGCGTCGGCTTGAGGGGTCAGAGCTACAATGAGCAGTTCTTC.

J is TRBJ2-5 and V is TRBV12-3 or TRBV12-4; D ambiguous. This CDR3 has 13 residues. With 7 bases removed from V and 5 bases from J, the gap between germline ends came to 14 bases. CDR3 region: CASTRPNGETQYF. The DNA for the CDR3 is TGTGCCAGCACCCGGCCAAACGGGGAGACCCAGTACTTC.

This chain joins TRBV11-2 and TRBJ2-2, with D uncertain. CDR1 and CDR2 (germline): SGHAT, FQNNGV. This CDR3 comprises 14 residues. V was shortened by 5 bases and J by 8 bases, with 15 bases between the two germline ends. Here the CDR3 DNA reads TGTGCCAGCAGCGCATACTATGGCAAAGGGGAGCTGTTTTTT. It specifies CASSAYYGKGELFF.

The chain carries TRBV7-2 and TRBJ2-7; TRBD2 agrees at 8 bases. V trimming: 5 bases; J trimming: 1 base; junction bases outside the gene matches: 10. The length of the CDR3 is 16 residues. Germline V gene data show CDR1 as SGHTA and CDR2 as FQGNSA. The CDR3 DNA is TGTGCCAGCAGCCCCCAGGGAGCGGGAGCTTCCTACGAGCAGTACTTC. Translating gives CASSPQGAGASYEQYF.

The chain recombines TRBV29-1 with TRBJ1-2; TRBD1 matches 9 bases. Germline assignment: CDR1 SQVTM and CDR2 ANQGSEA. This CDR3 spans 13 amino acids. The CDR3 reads CSATGGFNYGYTF. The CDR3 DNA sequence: TGCAGTGCTACAGGGGGCTTTAACTATGGCTACACCTTC.

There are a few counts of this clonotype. The CDR3 loop is CATSRDKAADTQYF. The CDR3 DNA sequence: TGTGCCACCAGCAGAGATAAGGCGGCAGATACGCAGTATTTT. The V call is TRBV15, the J call TRBJ2-3; D gene ambiguous. V lost 0 bases to trimming and J lost 4 bases, with 8 bases between them. Per germline, CDR1 LNHNV and CDR2 YYDKDF (reference sequence). The CDR3 length is 14 residues.

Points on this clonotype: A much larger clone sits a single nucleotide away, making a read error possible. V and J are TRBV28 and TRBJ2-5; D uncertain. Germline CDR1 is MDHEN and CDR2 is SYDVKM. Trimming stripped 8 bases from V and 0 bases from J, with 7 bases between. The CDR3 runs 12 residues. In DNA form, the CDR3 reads TGTGCCAGCTGCCGCAACCAAGAGACCCAGTACTTC. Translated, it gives CASCRNQETQYF.

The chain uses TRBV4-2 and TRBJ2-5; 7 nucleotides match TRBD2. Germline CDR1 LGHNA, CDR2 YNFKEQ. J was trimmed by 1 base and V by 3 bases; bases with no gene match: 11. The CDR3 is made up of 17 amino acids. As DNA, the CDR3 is TGTGCCAGCAGCCAGATGGGATCGGGGAGGGGCCAAGAGACCCAGTACTTC. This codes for CASSQMGSGRGQETQYF.

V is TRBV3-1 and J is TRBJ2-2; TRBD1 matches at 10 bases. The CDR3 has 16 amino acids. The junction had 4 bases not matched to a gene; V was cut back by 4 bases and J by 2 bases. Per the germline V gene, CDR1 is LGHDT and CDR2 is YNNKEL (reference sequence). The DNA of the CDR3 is TGTGCCAGCAGCCGAGGACAGGGGGAAAACACCGGGGAGCTGTTTTTT. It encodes CASSRGQGENTGELFF.

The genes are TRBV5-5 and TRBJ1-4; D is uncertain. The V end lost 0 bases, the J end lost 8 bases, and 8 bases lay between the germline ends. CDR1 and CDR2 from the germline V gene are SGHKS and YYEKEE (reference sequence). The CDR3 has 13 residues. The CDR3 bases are TGTGCCAGCAGCTTGGTGCGTCCGGAAAAACTGTTTTTT. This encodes CASSLVRPEKLFF.

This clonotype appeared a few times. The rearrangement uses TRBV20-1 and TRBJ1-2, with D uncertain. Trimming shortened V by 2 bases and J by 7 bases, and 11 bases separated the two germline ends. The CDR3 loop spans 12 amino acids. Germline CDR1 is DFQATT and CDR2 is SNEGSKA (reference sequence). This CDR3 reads CSARSQESGYTF. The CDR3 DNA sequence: TGCAGTGCTAGATCCCAGGAATCTGGCTACACCTTC.

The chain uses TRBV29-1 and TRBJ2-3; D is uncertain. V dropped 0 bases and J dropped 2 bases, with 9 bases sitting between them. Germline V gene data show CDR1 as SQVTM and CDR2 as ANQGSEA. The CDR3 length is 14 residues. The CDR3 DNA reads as TGCAGCGTTGAAGATGCCGGAAACACAGATACGCAGTATTTT. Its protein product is CSVEDAGNTDTQYF.

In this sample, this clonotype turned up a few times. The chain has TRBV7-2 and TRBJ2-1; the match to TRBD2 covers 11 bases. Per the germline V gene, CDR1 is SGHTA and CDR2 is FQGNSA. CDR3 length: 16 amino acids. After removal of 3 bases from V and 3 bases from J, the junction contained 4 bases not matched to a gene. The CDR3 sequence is CASSFKTSGVYNEQFF. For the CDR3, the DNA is TGTGCCAGCAGCTTCAAGACTAGCGGGGTCTACAATGAGCAGTTCTTC. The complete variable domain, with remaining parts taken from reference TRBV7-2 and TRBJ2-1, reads GAGVSQSPSNKVTEKGKDVELRCDPISGHTALYWYRQSLGQGLEFLIYFQGNSAPDKSGLPSDRFSAERTGGSVSTLTIQRTQQEDSAVYLCASSFKTSGVYNEQFFGPGTRLTVL.

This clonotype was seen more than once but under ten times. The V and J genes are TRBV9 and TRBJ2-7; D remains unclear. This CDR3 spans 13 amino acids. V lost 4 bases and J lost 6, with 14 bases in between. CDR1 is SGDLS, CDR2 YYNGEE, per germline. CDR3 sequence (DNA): TGTGCCAGCAGCCCCCGCTCAGGACGCGAGCAGTACTTC. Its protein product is CASSPRSGREQYF.

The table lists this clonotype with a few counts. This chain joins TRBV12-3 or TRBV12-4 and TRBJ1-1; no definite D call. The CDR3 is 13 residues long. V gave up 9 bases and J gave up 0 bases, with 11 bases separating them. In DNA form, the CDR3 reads TGTGCCAGTGGAGGGAGCATGAACACTGAAGCTTTCTTT. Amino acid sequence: CASGGSMNTEAFF.

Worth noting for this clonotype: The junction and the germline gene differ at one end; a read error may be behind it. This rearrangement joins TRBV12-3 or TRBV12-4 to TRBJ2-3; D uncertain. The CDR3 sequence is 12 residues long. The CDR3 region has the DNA TGTACCAGCAGAATAAGCACAGATACGCAGTATTTT. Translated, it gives CTSRISTDTQYF.

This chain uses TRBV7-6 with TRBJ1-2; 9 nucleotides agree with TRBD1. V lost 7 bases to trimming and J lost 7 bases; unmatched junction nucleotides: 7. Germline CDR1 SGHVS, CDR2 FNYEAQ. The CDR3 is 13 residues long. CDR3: CASNHRQGGGYTF. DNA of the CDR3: TGTGCCAGCAACCATAGACAGGGGGGTGGCTACACCTTC. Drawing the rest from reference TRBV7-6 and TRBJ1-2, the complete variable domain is GAGVSQSPRYKVTKRGQDVALRCDPISGHVSLYWYRQALGQGPEFLTYFNYEAQQDKSGLPNDRFSAERPEGSISTLTIQRTEQRDSAMYRCASNHRQGGGYTFGSGTRLTVV.

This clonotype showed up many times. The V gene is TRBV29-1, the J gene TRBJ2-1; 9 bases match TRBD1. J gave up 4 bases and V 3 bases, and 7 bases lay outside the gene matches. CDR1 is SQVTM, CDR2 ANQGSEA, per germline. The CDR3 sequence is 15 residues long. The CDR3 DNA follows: TGCAGCGTTGAGACCGGGACAGGGAAATACAATGAGCAGTTCTTC. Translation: CSVETGTGKYNEQFF.

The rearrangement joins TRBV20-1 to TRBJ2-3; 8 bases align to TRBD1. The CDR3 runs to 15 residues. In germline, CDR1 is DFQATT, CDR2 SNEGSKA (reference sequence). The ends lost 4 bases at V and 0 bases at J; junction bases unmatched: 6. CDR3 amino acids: CSATGGTGSTDTQYF. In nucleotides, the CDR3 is TGCAGTGCTACTGGGGGGACAGGTAGCACAGATACGCAGTATTTT.

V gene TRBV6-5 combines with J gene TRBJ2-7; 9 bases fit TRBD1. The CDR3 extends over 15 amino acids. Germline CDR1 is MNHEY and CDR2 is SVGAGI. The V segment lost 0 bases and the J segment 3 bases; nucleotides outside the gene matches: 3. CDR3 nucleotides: TGTGCCAGCAGTTACTCTTCGGACAGGGGCTACGAGCAGTACTTC. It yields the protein CASSYSSDRGYEQYF.